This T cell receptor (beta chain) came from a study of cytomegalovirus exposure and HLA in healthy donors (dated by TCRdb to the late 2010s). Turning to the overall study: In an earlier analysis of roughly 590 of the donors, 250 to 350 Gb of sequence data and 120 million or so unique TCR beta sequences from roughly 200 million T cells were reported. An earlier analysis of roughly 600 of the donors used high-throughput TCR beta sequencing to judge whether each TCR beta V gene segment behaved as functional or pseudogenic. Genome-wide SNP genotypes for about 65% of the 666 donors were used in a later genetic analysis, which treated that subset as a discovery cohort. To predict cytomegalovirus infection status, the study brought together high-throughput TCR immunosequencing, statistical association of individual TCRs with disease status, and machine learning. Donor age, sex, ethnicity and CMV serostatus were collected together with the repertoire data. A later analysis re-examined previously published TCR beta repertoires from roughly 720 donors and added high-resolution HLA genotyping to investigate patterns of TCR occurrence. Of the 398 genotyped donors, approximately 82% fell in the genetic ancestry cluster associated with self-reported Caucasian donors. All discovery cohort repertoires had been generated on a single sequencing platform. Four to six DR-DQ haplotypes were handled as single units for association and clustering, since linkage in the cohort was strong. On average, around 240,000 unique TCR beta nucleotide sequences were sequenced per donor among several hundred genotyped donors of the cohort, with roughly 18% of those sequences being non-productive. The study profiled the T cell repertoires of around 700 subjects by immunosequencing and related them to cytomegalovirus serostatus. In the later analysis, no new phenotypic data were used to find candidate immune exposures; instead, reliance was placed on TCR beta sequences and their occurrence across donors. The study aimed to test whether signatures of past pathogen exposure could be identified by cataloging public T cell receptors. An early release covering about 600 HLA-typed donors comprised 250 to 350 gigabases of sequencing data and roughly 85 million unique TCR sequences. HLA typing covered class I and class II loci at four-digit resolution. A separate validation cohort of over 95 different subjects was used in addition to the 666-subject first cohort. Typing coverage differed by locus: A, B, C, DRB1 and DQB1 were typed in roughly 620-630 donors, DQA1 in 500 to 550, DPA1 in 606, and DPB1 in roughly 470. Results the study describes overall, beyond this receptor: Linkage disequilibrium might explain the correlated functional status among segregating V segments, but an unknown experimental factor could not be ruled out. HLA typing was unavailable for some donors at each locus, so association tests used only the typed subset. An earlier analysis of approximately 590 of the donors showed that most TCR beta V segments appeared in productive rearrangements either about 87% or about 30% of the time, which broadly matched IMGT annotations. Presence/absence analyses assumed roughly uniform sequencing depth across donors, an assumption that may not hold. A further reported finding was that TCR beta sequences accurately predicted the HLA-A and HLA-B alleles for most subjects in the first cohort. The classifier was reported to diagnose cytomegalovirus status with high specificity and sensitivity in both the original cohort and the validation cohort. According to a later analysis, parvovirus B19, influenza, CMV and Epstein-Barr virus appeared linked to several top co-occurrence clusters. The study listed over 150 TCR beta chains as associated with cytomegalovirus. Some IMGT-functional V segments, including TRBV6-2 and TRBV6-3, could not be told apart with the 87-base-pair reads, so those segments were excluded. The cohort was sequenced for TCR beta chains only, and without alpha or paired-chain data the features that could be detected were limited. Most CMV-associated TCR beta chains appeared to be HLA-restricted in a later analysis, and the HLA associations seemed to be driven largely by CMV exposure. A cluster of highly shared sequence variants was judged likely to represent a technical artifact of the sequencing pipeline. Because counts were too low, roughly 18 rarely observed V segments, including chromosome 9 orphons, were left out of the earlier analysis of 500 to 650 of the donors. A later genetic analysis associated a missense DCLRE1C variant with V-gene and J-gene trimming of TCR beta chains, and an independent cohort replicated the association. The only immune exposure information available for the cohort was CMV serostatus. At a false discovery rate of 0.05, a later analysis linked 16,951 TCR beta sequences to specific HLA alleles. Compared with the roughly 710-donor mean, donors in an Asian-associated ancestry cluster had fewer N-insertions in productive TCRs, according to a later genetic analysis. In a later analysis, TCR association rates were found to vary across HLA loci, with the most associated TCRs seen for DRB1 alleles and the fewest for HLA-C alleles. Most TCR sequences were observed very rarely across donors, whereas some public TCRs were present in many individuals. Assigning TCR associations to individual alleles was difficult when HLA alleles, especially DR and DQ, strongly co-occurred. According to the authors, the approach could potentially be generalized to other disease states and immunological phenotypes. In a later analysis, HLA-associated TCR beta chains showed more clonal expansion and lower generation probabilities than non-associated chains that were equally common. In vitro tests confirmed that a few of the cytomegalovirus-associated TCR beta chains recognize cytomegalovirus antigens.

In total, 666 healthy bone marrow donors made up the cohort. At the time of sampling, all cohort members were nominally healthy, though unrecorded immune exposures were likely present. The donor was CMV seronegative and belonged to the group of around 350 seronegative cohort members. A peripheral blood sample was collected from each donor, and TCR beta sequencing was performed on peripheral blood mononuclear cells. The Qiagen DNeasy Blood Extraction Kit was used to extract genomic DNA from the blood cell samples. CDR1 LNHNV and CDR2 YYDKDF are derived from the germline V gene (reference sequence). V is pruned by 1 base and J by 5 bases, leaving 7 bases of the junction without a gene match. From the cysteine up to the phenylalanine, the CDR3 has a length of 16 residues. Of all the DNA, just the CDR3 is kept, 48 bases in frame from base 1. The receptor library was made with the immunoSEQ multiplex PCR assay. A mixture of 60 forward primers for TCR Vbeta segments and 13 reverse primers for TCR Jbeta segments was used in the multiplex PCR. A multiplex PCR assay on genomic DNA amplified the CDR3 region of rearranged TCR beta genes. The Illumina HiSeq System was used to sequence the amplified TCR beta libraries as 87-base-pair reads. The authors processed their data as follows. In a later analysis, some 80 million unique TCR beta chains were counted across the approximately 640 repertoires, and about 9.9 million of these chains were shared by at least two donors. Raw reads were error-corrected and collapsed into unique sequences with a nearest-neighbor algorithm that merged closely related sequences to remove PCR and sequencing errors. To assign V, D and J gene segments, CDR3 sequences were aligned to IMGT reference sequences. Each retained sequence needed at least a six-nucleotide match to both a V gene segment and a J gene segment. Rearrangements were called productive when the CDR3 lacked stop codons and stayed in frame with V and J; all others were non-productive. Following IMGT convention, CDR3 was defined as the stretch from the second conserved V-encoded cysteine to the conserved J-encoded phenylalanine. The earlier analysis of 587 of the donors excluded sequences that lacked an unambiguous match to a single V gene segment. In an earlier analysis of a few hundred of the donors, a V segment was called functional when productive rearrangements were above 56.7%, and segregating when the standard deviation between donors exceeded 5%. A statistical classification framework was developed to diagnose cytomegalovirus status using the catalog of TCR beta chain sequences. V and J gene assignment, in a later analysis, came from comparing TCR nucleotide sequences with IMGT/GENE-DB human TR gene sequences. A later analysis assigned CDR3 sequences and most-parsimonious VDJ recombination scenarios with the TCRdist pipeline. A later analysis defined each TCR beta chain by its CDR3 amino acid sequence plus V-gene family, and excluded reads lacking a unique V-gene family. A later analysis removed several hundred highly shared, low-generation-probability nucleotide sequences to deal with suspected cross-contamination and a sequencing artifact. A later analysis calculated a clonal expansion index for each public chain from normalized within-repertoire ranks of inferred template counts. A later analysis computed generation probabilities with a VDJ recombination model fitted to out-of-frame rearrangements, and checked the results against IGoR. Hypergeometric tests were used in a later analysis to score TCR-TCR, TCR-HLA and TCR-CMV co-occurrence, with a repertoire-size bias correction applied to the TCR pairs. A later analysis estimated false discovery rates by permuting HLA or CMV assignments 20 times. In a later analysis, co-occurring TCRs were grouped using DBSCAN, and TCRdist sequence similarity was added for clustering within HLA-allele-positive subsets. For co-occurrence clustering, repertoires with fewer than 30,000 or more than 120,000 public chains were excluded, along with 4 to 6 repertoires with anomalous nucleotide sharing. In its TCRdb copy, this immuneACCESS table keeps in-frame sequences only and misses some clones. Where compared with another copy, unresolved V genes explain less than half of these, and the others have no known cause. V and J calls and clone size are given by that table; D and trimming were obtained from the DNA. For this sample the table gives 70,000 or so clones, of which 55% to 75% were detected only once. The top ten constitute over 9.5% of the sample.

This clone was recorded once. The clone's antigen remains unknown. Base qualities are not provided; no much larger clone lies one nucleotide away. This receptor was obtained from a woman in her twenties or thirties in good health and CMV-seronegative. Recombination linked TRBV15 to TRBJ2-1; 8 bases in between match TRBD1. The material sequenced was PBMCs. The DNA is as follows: TGTGCCACCAGCAGAGGAAGGGGGACAGGCAACAATGAGCAGTTCTTC. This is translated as CATSRGRGTGNNEQFF.